The entry that follows covers one T cell receptor (beta chain) sequence. In the original processing: Scientists estimated how many nucleated cells there were by amplifying reference gene primers. Profiling relied on immunoSEQ multiplex PCR, and the TCRdb table lists in-frame clones only, not all of them. For V, J and clone size, that table is used; D and trimming come from the DNA. Found here are roughly 100,000 clones, 84% of them singletons; the top ten hold about an eighth. This sample was included in a study of blood T cell repertoires in COVID-19. Study at large: COVID-19 samples, acute and convalescent, were from the United States, Italy and Spain. PBMCs, B-cell-depleted T cells, or T cells provided the cDNA or gDNA that made up the material.

The CDR3 has 15 residues. Germline V gene sequence: CDR1 MNHNY, CDR2 SVGAGI (reference sequence). V shed 6 bases and J 1 base; nucleotides not matched to a gene: 6. The TCR sequence derives from a human donor in a cohort sampled during active or convalescent COVID-19. The gene calls are TRBV6-6 and TRBJ2-1, with TRBD1 matching over 7 bases. The sequenced material came from peripheral blood. CDR3 in amino acids: CASSPTGMSYNEQFF. DNA for the CDR3: TGTGCCAGCAGCCCGACAGGGATGTCCTACAATGAGCAGTTCTTC.